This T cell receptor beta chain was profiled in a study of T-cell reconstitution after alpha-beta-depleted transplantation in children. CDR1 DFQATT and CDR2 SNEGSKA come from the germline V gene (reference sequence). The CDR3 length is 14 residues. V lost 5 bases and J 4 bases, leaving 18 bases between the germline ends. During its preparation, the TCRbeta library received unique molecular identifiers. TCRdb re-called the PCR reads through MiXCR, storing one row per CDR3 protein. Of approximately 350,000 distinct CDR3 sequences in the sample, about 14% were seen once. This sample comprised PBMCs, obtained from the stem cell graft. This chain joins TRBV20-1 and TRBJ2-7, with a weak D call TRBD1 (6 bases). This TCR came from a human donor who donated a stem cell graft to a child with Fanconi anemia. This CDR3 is CSAARDMYVYEQYF. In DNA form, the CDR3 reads TGCAGTGCTGCCCGGGACATGTACGTGTACGAGCAGTACTTC.